The 4 T cell receptor beta chains below come from one sample, sequenced in a study of cytomegalovirus exposure and HLA in healthy donors (dated by TCRdb to 2016 to 2017). The library came from the immunoSEQ multiplex PCR assay. A mixture of 60 forward primers for TCR Vbeta segments and 13 reverse primers for TCR Jbeta segments was used in the multiplex PCR. TCRdb took this table from immuneACCESS and kept in-frame rearrangements with V and J called. Such tables lack part of the clones; where checked against another copy, unresolved V genes explain under half of the gap, and the rest is unexplained. The sample has some 170,000 clones on record, more than 80% of them singletons. The top ten constitute roughly 7.5% of the sample. Sequenced input: PBMCs. The receptors shown here come from a woman in her 30s in good health and CMV-seropositive.

The chain has TRBV5-1 and TRBJ1-1, with D tentatively TRBD1 (5 bases). The germline V gene has CDR1 SGHRS and CDR2 YFSETQ. Trimming removed 4 bases at V and 4 bases at J, with 14 bases between. CDR3 length: 14 residues. CDR3: CASSPGGVTTEAFF. CDR3 in DNA: TGCGCCAGCAGCCCGGGAGGGGTGACCACTGAAGCTTTCTTT.

The rearrangement links TRBV29-1 to TRBJ2-3; 9 bases map to TRBD1. Germline-derived CDR1 and CDR2 are SQVTM and ANQGSEA. V lost 4 bases, J lost 3 bases, and 11 bases stayed unmatched. CDR3 length: 16 amino acids. The DNA for the CDR3 is TGCAGCGTTGGTATTGAGGGGACAGGGTTTACAGATACGCAGTATTTT. Protein: CSVGIEGTGFTDTQYF.

Remarks on this clone: One end of the junction varies from germline; a read error may be responsible. This chain uses TRBV5-1 with TRBJ1-3, with 9 positions matching TRBD1. Germline V gene sequence: CDR1 SGHRS, CDR2 YFSETQ. The CDR3 extends over 12 amino acids. The CDR3 loop reads CASSLAGQGSDF. The CDR3 region has the DNA TGCGCCAGCAGCTTGGCCGGACAGGGGTCGGATTTT.

The chain links TRBV5-1 to TRBJ2-5, with D perhaps matching TRBD1 (6 bases). Germline V CDR1 and CDR2: SGHRS, YFSETQ. V was cut by 3 bases and J by 5 bases, with 17 bases left in between. CDR3 length: 15 amino acids. In nucleotides, the CDR3 is TGCGCCAGCAGCTCCGACCCTGGCAGGGGTGAGACCCAGTACTTC. Translated: CASSSDPGRGETQYF.